This paragraph reports one T cell receptor beta chain. This entry comes from a study of blood T cell repertoires in COVID-19. Study information: Material from acute and convalescent COVID-19 was sourced from the United States, Italy and Spain. PBMCs, B-cell-depleted T cells, or T cells provided the cDNA or gDNA that made up the material.

Germline V gene data show CDR1 as MRHNA and CDR2 as SNTAGT. V shed 2 bases, J shed 0 bases, and the junction held 11 bases outside the gene matches. This CDR3 contains 20 residues. Clones were sequenced by immunoSEQ multiplex PCR, and TCRdb holds only the in-frame ones, with some missing. Of 200,000 to 250,000 clones listed, about 90% are singletons. Seattle patients were enrolled during active infection and followed longitudinally. The TCR sequence derives from a man under 40 with COVID-19, enrolled during active disease. The chain recombines TRBV6-4 with TRBJ2-1; 12 bases fit TRBD2. Sequenced: peripheral blood. The CDR3 bases are TGTGCCAGCAGTGACGGCCACCTAGCGGGAGGGCCTCACTCCTACAATGAGCAGTTCTTC. Residues: CASSDGHLAGGPHSYNEQFF.